A selection of T cell receptor beta chains follows, all from one sample in a study of blood T cell repertoires in COVID-19. The protocol was immunoSEQ multiplex PCR, while the TCRdb copy is restricted to in-frame clones and leaves out a portion. Altogether roughly 350,000 clones are present, about 93% being singletons, with the ten largest covering roughly 3.3%. The source material was peripheral blood. The origin of the receptors is a young woman who had recovered from COVID-19. The CDR3 runs from the conserved cysteine through the conserved F or W. A D gene is named only where the DNA matches it firmly. Expanded clones are given a class, and other clones once, few, many or no size at all.

DNA	CDR3	J	size	D	V
TGTGCCAGCAGCGGGGACAGGGGGCGAGACACCGGGGAGCTGTTTTTT	CASSGDRGRDTGELFF	TRBJ2-2	NA	TRBD1	TRBV7-2
TGTGCCTGGTTGCCGGGGGTCTATGGCTACACCTTC	CAWLPGVYGYTF	TRBJ1-2	NA	NA	TRBV30
TGTGCCAGCAGCTTAGACAGGGGGCTGCGGGCCAACGTCCTGACTTTC	CASSLDRGLRANVLTF	TRBJ2-6	NA	TRBD1	TRBV5-6
TGCAGCGTCAAAGAGGACAGGGGGTATGGAAACACCATATATTTT	CSVKEDRGYGNTIYF	TRBJ1-3	once	TRBD1	TRBV29-1
TGTGCCAGCAGCCAAGGCCGCGGGACTAGCGGGAGGAGGGCCTCTTACAATGAGCAGTTCTTC	CASSQGRGTSGRRASYNEQFF	TRBJ2-1	NA	TRBD2	TRBV14
TGTGCCAGTAGTAAAAGGGGAACTAGCGGGGTTTACAATGAGCAGTTCTTC	CASSKRGTSGVYNEQFF	TRBJ2-1	NA	TRBD2	TRBV19
TGTGCCAGCAGCAATGACAGGGAGGGCAATCAGCCCCAGCATTTT	CASSNDREGNQPQHF	TRBJ1-5	NA	TRBD1	TRBV7-9
TGTGCCAGTAGTATTTTTTCGGGAGATACGCAGTATTTT	CASSIFSGDTQYF	TRBJ2-3	NA	NA	TRBV19
TGTGCCAGCAGCGTAGCCCCGGGACAGGGGGCAGGCACCGGGGAGCTGTTTTTT	CASSVAPGQGAGTGELFF	TRBJ2-2	NA	TRBD1	TRBV9
TGTGCCATCAGTGAAGCCGGGACTAGCGGGAGCCCCTACCAAGAGACCCAGTACTTC	CAISEAGTSGSPYQETQYF	TRBJ2-5	NA	TRBD2	TRBV10-3
TGTGCCAGCAGCGGGGCGACCGAGGGGGCAATTAATGAAAAACTGTTTTTT	CASSGATEGAINEKLFF	TRBJ1-4	NA	TRBD1	TRBV11-3
TGTGCCAGCAGTTTACACGGGACTAATGAAAAACTGTTTTTT	CASSLHGTNEKLFF	TRBJ1-4	NA	NA	TRBV27
TGCGCCAGCAGCCTAAGCTCTAGCGGGAGGAGCACAGATACGCAGTATTTT	CASSLSSSGRSTDTQYF	TRBJ2-3	NA	TRBD2	TRBV4-1
TGCGCCAGCAGCTCGTCGGGGGAAACGGACAATGAGCAGTTCTTC	CASSSSGETDNEQFF	TRBJ2-1	NA	NA	TRBV5-1
TGTGCCAGGAAACAGGGGGGCACTGAAGCTTTCTTT	CARKQGGTEAFF	TRBJ1-1	once	TRBD1	TRBV2
TGTGCCACCAGTGAGGGCCCAGCCAAAAACATTCAGTACTTC	CATSEGPAKNIQYF	TRBJ2-4	many	NA	TRBV24-1
TGTGCCAGCAGCAACCGACTAGCGAGGTACAATGAGCAGTTCTTC	CASSNRLARYNEQFF	TRBJ2-1	NA	TRBD2	TRBV6-5
TGTGCCAGCAGCTCCCGGACAGCAAGTTTCCAAGAGACCCAGTACTTC	CASSSRTASFQETQYF	TRBJ2-5	NA	NA	TRBV11-2
TGCGCCAGCAGCTTGGCCACAGGACAGGGGTCCACAGATACGCAGTATTTT	CASSLATGQGSTDTQYF	TRBJ2-3	once	TRBD1	TRBV5-1
TGTGCCAGCTCCTCGGGACAGGGTAGATCCGGGGAGCTGTTTTTT	CASSSGQGRSGELFF	TRBJ2-2	NA	TRBD1	TRBV5-4
TGTGCCAGCAGCCCTTATAACACCGGGACAGAAGCTTTCTTT	CASSPYNTGTEAFF	TRBJ1-1	NA	NA	TRBV7-7
TGTGCCAGCAGCCGGGACAGGGGGTGTAAGGATCAGCCCCAGCATTTT	CASSRDRGCKDQPQHF	TRBJ1-5	once	NA	TRBV21-1
TGTGCCAGCAGCCCCCGGACTAGCGCGGGAGATACGCAGTATTTT	CASSPRTSAGDTQYF	TRBJ2-3	NA	TRBD2	TRBV11-3
TGTGCCTGGAGGGGGCTGAGCGGCTACACCTTC	CAWRGLSGYTF	TRBJ1-2	NA	NA	TRBV30
TGTGCCAGCAGTTCTTTCGGGACAGGGTTGGAGCCCCAGCATTTT	CASSSFGTGLEPQHF	TRBJ1-5	NA	TRBD1	TRBV28
TGTGCCAGCAAGGGCCCAAGGGGCGATGGCTACACCTTC	CASKGPRGDGYTF	TRBJ1-2	NA	NA	TRBV6-5
TGTGCCTGGAGTAAGTACAGGGTTCGCCCGGTAGCTTTCTTT	CAWSKYRVRPVAFF	TRBJ1-1	NA	NA	TRBV30
TGTGCCAGCAGCTTGCCCGGGACAGCTAACTATGGCTACACCTTC	CASSLPGTANYGYTF	TRBJ1-2	NA	TRBD1	TRBV7-2
TGTGCCAGCAGGACTGAAGAGACCCAGTACTTC	CASRTEETQYF	TRBJ2-5	NA	NA	TRBV6-5
TGTGCCAGCAGCTCATCTCAGGGTTTTAATTTTGAGCAGTTCTTC	CASSSSQGFNFEQFF	TRBJ2-1	NA	NA	TRBV7-9
TGTGCCAGCAGCTTTGGACAGACGAATGAAAAACTGTTTTTT	CASSFGQTNEKLFF	TRBJ1-4	NA	NA	TRBV7-2
TGTGCCAGCAGCTTGGCGGGGATCTCTGGAAACACCATATATTTT	CASSLAGISGNTIYF	TRBJ1-3	NA	NA	TRBV5-5
TGTGCCAGCAGCCTAAGACAGGGAAACACTGAAGCTTTCTTT	CASSLRQGNTEAFF	TRBJ1-1	NA	TRBD1	TRBV5-4
TGTGCCAGTAGTACTGGAGCGGGGGAAGAGACCCAGTACTTC	CASSTGAGEETQYF	TRBJ2-5	NA	TRBD2	TRBV19
TGCAGTGCTAGATCCGATGAGCAGTTCTTC	CSARSDEQFF	TRBJ2-1	NA	NA	TRBV20-1
TGTGCCAGCAGTTACTGGGAGGGGAGCTCCTACAATGAGCAGTTCTTC	CASSYWEGSSYNEQFF	TRBJ2-1	NA	TRBD2	TRBV6-5
TGTGCCAGCAGCCCCCGTCGCTACGGGAGGGCCGGGGAGCTGTTTTTT	CASSPRRYGRAGELFF	TRBJ2-2	NA	TRBD2	TRBV3-1/TRBV3-2
TGTGCCAGCAGCCAAGAGGAGATAGCGGGAGGCACAGATACGCAGTATTTT	CASSQEEIAGGTDTQYF	TRBJ2-3	NA	TRBD2	TRBV4-2
TGTGCCAGCAGTGAATCTCTGGTTGGGGCTGCTGAAGCTTTCTTT	CASSESLVGAAEAFF	TRBJ1-1	NA	NA	TRBV25-1
TGTGCCAGCAGTTACCAACTTTACAATGAGCAGTTCTTC	CASSYQLYNEQFF	TRBJ2-1	NA	NA	TRBV12-3/TRBV12-4
TGTGCCAGCGGGAGAGATACAACCTACTCTGGAAACACCATATATTTT	CASGRDTTYSGNTIYF	TRBJ1-3	NA	NA	TRBV19
TGTGCCAGCAGCTTACAGGGGTCTGAAGAGACCCAGTACTTC	CASSLQGSEETQYF	TRBJ2-5	NA	NA	TRBV11-2
TGTGCCAGCAGTCGGACAGGGAACACTGAAGCTTTCTTT	CASSRTGNTEAFF	TRBJ1-1	NA	TRBD1	TRBV12-3/TRBV12-4
TGCGCCAGCAGTGAGTCCTTGACTAGCGGCACAGATACGCAGTATTTT	CASSESLTSGTDTQYF	TRBJ2-3	NA	TRBD2	TRBV10-1
TGTGCCAGCAGCGTAGGGAGTGGTGAGCAGTTCTTC	CASSVGSGEQFF	TRBJ2-1	once	NA	TRBV9